The sequence of this TCR beta chain was determined in a study of blood T cell repertoires in COVID-19. Sequencing was performed with immunoSEQ multiplex PCR; in TCRdb, only in-frame clones are kept and a portion is missing. The sample has around 64,000 clones, more than 75% seen once. This CDR3 spans 12 amino acids. Trimming stripped 6 bases from V and 7 bases from J, with 12 bases between. Germline CDR1 SEHNR, CDR2 FQNEAQ (reference sequence). V and J are TRBV7-9 and TRBJ1-1; tentatively, D is TRBD1 (6 bases). Input material: peripheral blood. The receptor comes from a man older than 75 in a cohort sampled during active COVID-19. In DNA form, the CDR3 reads TGTGCCAGCAGTATAGGGGGTGGTGAAGCTTTCTTT. Its translation: CASSIGGGEAFF.